The 15 T cell receptor beta chains listed next were all sequenced from one sample in a study of blood T cell repertoires in COVID-19. Only in-frame clones appear in the TCRdb table, and some are missing; sequencing was by immunoSEQ multiplex PCR. This sample has approximately 210,000 clones; roughly 81% occur once, and the top ten carry roughly 8%. Material for sequencing was peripheral blood. These receptors came from a woman aged 45-65 years with active or convalescent COVID-19.

The chain combines TRBV6-5 with TRBJ1-1; D gene uncertain. This CDR3 has 14 residues. Trimming took 2 bases from V and 3 from J, leaving 10 bases between them. CDR1 and CDR2 from the germline V gene are MNHEY and SVGAGI. The CDR3 region is CASSYLGSHTEAFF. CDR3 DNA sequence: TGTGCCAGCAGTTACCTAGGATCCCACACTGAAGCTTTCTTT.

The rearrangement joins TRBV6-5 to TRBJ1-1; TRBD1 is a possible D gene (5 bases). The ends were cut back, 3 bases at V and 4 bases at J, with 15 bases in the middle. The CDR3 loop spans 15 amino acids. Germline assignment: CDR1 MNHEY and CDR2 SVGAGI. Here the CDR3 reads CASSYVRLGGTEAFF. CDR3 DNA sequence: TGTGCCAGCAGTTATGTCCGACTCGGGGGCACTGAAGCTTTCTTT.

The rearrangement uses TRBV10-1 and TRBJ1-1; 7 bases map to TRBD1. Germline V CDR1 and CDR2: WNHNN, SYGVQD (reference sequence). The CDR3 length is 14 residues. Trimming cost V 4 bases and J 1 base; bases outside gene matches: 3. CDR3 residues: CASSGQGRNTEAFF. DNA for the CDR3: TGCGCCAGCAGTGGACAGGGTAGGAACACTGAAGCTTTCTTT.

The chain recombines TRBV7-6 with TRBJ2-3; D not resolved. The CDR3 contains 15 residues. Trimming removed 5 bases from V and 2 bases from J, with 14 bases in between. Germline V CDR1 and CDR2: SGHVS, FNYEAQ. In DNA form, the CDR3 reads TGTGCCAGCAGCCCCACCGGGTCTCCCACAGATACGCAGTATTTT. Translating it yields CASSPTGSPTDTQYF.

The rearrangement links TRBV28 to TRBJ1-2; 9 nucleotides match TRBD1. Germline lookup yields CDR1 MDHEN and CDR2 SYDVKM. With 8 bases clipped from V and 3 bases from J, the junction kept 7 bases outside the gene matches. The CDR3 contains 14 residues. The CDR3 region has the DNA TGTGCCAGCGTCACAGGGGGCGCGGACTATGGCTACACCTTC. It codes for CASVTGGADYGYTF.

The rearrangement joins TRBV29-1 to TRBJ1-2; perhaps TRBD1 as D (6 bases). The CDR3 is 18 residues long. Deletions cut 0 bases from V and 1 base from J, with 21 bases between. Germline V gene data show CDR1 as SQVTM and CDR2 as ANQGSEA. CDR3 bases: TGCAGCGTTGAAGACGCCAGATACAGGGTCGGGGATAACTATGGCTACACCTTC. This sequence encodes CSVEDARYRVGDNYGYTF.

This chain connects TRBV29-1 to TRBJ1-2; 7 bases match TRBD1. Trimming removed 4 bases from V and 4 bases from J; junction bases left unmatched: 3. Germline CDR1 SQVTM, CDR2 ANQGSEA. This CDR3 region has 12 residues. CDR3 coding DNA: TGCAGCGTTGGTAAGGGGGCCTATGGCTACACCTTC. Its translation is CSVGKGAYGYTF.

The CDR3 region has the DNA TGTGCCAGCCAGAGGTCATCCTCTGGAAACACCATATATTTT. Translated: CASQRSSSGNTIYF. This sequence joins TRBV7-6 and TRBJ1-3; D is unresolved. The germline V gene encodes CDR1 SGHVS and CDR2 FNYEAQ. Trimming cost V 8 bases and J 0 bases, with 11 bases left between them. This CDR3 contains 14 residues.

This chain joins TRBV27 and TRBJ1-1; tentatively, D is TRBD1 (5 bases). The CDR3 consists of 14 residues. The ends were cut back, 4 bases at V and 5 bases at J, with 14 bases in the middle. Germline loops: CDR1 MNHEY, CDR2 SMNVEV (reference sequence). In DNA, the CDR3 is TGTGCCAGCAGTTGGAGTGCGGGGCGGACTGAAGCTTTCTTT. Amino acid sequence: CASSWSAGRTEAFF.

The chain has TRBV10-3 and TRBJ1-1, with D hard to call. The CDR3 has 13 amino acids. V shed 4 bases and J shed 1 base, with 7 bases lying between them. Germline assignment: CDR1 ENHRY and CDR2 SYGVKD. Here the CDR3 reads CAISVQANTEAFF. Here the CDR3 DNA reads TGTGCCATCAGTGTTCAGGCGAACACTGAAGCTTTCTTT.

To note about this clone: Other nucleotide sequences from this sample produce the same CDR3. This chain links TRBV10-3 with TRBJ2-5, with 7 bases lining up with TRBD1. CDR1 is ENHRY and CDR2 is SYGVKD in the germline V gene. This CDR3 spans 13 amino acids. With 5 bases clipped from V and 2 bases from J, the junction kept 2 bases outside the gene matches. The CDR3 DNA is TGTGCCATCAGTCCGGGACAGCAAGAGACCCAGTACTTC. As protein: CAISPGQQETQYF.

The chain is built from TRBV5-4 and TRBJ1-3; 7 positions match TRBD1. CDR1 and CDR2 (germline): SGHNT, YYREEE (reference sequence). V shed 2 bases, J shed 2 bases, and the junction held 7 bases outside the gene matches. This CDR3 is 16 amino acids long. Written as DNA, the CDR3 is TGTGCCAGCAGCTTCCCCGGCAGGGGGACTGGAAACACCATATATTTT. Its protein is CASSFPGRGTGNTIYF. The whole variable domain, remainder taken from reference TRBV5-4 and TRBJ1-3, is ETGVTQSPTHLIKTRGQQVTLRCSSQSGHNTVSWYQQALGQGPQFIFQYYREEENGRGNFPPRFSGLQFPNYSSELNVNALELDDSALYLCASSFPGRGTGNTIYFGEGSWLTVV.

The rearrangement links TRBV7-2 to TRBJ1-5, with a possible D match to TRBD1 (5 bases). Germline loops: CDR1 SGHTA, CDR2 FQGNSA. The CDR3 loop spans 15 amino acids. Trimming removed 1 base from V and 2 bases from J, with 9 bases in between. CDR3 nucleotide sequence: TGTGCCAGCAGCTTAGAAGGGGTTGGCAATCAGCCCCAGCATTTT. This codes for CASSLEGVGNQPQHF. The variable domain in full, with the rest retrieved from reference TRBV7-2 and TRBJ1-5, is GAGVSQSPSNKVTEKGKDVELRCDPISGHTALYWYRQSLGQGLEFLIYFQGNSAPDKSGLPSDRFSAERTGGSVSTLTIQRTQQEDSAVYLCASSLEGVGNQPQHFGDGTRLSIL.

J is TRBJ1-5 and V is TRBV21-1; the table assigns TRBD1, which was not confirmed against the DNA. TRBV21-1 is a pseudogene segment. The CDR3 totals 12 residues. CDR3 sequence: CASSGGHQPQHF. DNA for the CDR3: TGTGCCAGCAGCGGGGGACACCAGCCCCAGCATTTT.

This clone was detected ten times or more. This chain connects TRBV6-5 to TRBJ2-2, with 7 bases that match TRBD1. The CDR3 consists of 14 residues. The junction had 2 bases not matched to a gene; V was cut back by 6 bases and J by 1 base. Per the germline V gene, CDR1 is MNHEY and CDR2 is SVGAGI. CDR3 nucleotides: TGTGCCAGCAGGTACAGGGGGAACACCGGGGAGCTGTTTTTT. This gives the protein CASRYRGNTGELFF.